This T cell receptor beta chain is drawn from a study of graft-versus-host responses after intestinal transplantation (dated by TCRdb to about 2021). About the full investigation: The transplants that recipients received were multivisceral, liver-intestinal, or isolated intestinal. All recipients received anti-thymocyte globulin induction followed by maintenance tacrolimus and steroids for 3 to 4 years. To identify alloreactive clones, pre-transplant mixed lymphocyte reaction products were sequenced and then compared with unstimulated pre-transplant donor and recipient T cells. The cohort enrolled 24 intestinal transplant recipients, one of whom was a retransplant, and a few patients without pretransplant specimens were excluded. Rather than going through the commercial service, samples from a few later patients were sequenced in-house on an Illumina MiSeq and processed with MiXCR. A peak of at least 4% donor T cells among recipient peripheral blood mononuclear cells was the definition used for donor T cell macrochimerism. Graft-versus-host and host-versus-graft alloreactive T cell clones were tracked in the graft, circulation and bone marrow after intestinal transplantation using bulk TCR-beta CDR3 sequencing. Overall study outcomes, separate from this receptor: High GvH to HvG T cell clonal ratios were observed in the allografts of patients with donor T cell macrochimerism. Conclusions were limited by the relatively low number and heterogeneity of intestinal transplant patients. Early after transplant, peak levels of circulating GvH clones were associated with declines in HvG clones. GvH clones turned up in recipient bone marrow, with some appearing earlier in ileal mucosa or blood, a pattern consistent with an intestinal mucosal origin.

After removal of 4 bases from V and 0 bases from J, the junction retains 14 bases not matched to a gene. The germline V gene sets CDR1 to MGHRA and CDR2 to YSYEKL. The CDR3 numbers 19 residues from cysteine through phenylalanine. Kept here is only the CDR3 DNA, which spans 57 bases and is read in frame from base 1. Remarks on this clone: Which antigen it targets is not known. No much larger clonotype is one base removed from it; base qualities were not supplied.

Library preparation used the immunoSEQ multiplex PCR assay. For most patients, genomic DNA was isolated with the Qiagen DNeasy Blood and Tissue Kit and sent frozen to Adaptive Biotechnologies for TCR sequencing. For most patients, high-throughput TCR-beta CDR3 sequencing of genomic DNA was performed by Adaptive Biotechnologies. The source study handled its data this way. Adaptive's ImmunoSEQ software supplied the TCR sequencing data for 18 patients, while MiXCR and VDJtools were used to process a few other patients. CD4 versus CD8 sorting errors were corrected by removing sequences found in both subsets at a frequency ratio below 5:1. Because the origin of CDR3 nucleotide sequences shared between donor and recipient could not be assigned, those sequences were removed. To be classed as alloreactive, a clone needed at least 2-fold expansion over unstimulated cells and a minimum CFSE-low frequency of 0.002% (template counts) or 0.001% (read counts). A clone was considered mappable if detected in the sequenced pre-transplant spleen, lymph node, or MLR CFSE-low populations of the donor or recipient. Cumulative frequency of alloreactive clones was calculated as a percentage of all sequences weighted by copy number. The source is immuneACCESS, and TCRdb retained only in-frame sequences with V and J called. Part of the clones is not carried over; for the studies checked, unresolved V genes explain less than half of this, and the remainder is unexplained. V and J calls and clone size come straight from that table; D and trimming were deduced from the DNA. The sample table shows approximately 93,000 clones, and roughly 90% are seen once. Of the sample, approximately 0.07% falls within the top ten clones.

In the paper's terms, the time point label means: cells obtained before transplantation from donor or recipient. CD3+CD4+ and CD3+CD8+ populations were FACS-sorted from unstimulated pre-transplant donor and recipient cells taken from spleen or lymph nodes. The receptor's source is a human donor who was the organ donor for an intestinal transplant. This material consisted of unstimulated CD8+ T cells sorted from spleen or lymph node cells, taken before transplant. This sequence uses TRBV4-1 and TRBJ2-1; 8 central nucleotides agree with TRBD2. The DNA is as follows: TGCGCCAGCAGCCCCAATTTCGGAGCGGGGGTGTTCTCCTACAATGAGCAGTTCTTC. This translates into CASSPNFGAGVFSYNEQFF.